A single sample gave rise to the 6 T cell receptor beta chains below, sequenced in a study of blood T cell repertoires in COVID-19. This table comes from immunoSEQ multiplex PCR, and its TCRdb copy is limited to in-frame clones, with some not included. The table lists under 200,000 clones, around 82% of them singletons, with more than 4% in the top ten. The specimen sequenced was PBMCs or T cells enriched from blood (not recorded which). The receptors derive from a woman aged 60 to 75 with acute COVID-19.

This clone was counted a few times. The chain is built from TRBV2 and TRBJ1-5; 7 bases line up with TRBD1. Germline CDR1 and CDR2: SNHLY and FYNNEI. This CDR3 region has 14 residues. V lost 11 bases and J lost 3; bases outside the gene matches: 10. CDR3 loop: CAATTGDPNQPQHF. DNA of the CDR3: TGTGCCGCAACTACAGGGGACCCCAATCAGCCCCAGCATTTT.

This chain links TRBV27 with TRBJ1-5, with 8 bases aligning to TRBD1. Germline V CDR1 and CDR2: MNHEY, SMNVEV (reference sequence). This CDR3 has 16 residues. After removal of 3 bases from V and 2 bases from J, the junction contained 6 bases not matched to a gene. The DNA for the CDR3 is TGTGCCAGCAGTTTGCAGGGGGCAGGGGGCAATCAGCCCCAGCATTTT. Protein: CASSLQGAGGNQPQHF.

The chain links TRBV10-2 to TRBJ1-3; 8 bases are a match to TRBD1. CDR3 length: 14 amino acids. After removal of 6 bases from V and 1 base from J, the junction contained 2 bases not matched to a gene. Germline loops: CDR1 WSHSY, CDR2 SAAADI. The CDR3 is CASRRTGSGNTIYF. As DNA, the CDR3 is TGCGCCAGCAGGAGGACAGGGTCTGGAAACACCATATATTTT.

The chain uses TRBV10-2 and TRBJ2-7; 9 bases are shared with TRBD2. Germline CDR1 is WSHSY and CDR2 is SAAADI. V lost 10 bases to trimming and J lost 2 bases; unmatched junction nucleotides: 6. CDR3 size: 13 residues. The CDR3 coding sequence is TGCGCCACCATAGCGGGAGAGGCCTACGAGCAGTACTTC. It encodes CATIAGEAYEQYF.

The J gene is TRBJ1-2, the V gene TRBV30; weak D call: TRBD1 (5 bases). Germline V CDR1 and CDR2: GTSNPN, SVGIG (reference sequence). CDR3 size: 12 residues. V shed 5 bases and J shed 8 bases, with 15 bases lying between them. DNA for the CDR3: TGTGCCTGGGCTCGACAGTCACAGGGCTACACCTTC. This gives the protein CAWARQSQGYTF.

The chain combines TRBV28 with TRBJ1-1; D is ambiguous. With 7 bases removed from V and 4 bases from J, the gap between germline ends came to 16 bases. Germline values: CDR1 MDHEN, CDR2 SYDVKM. The CDR3 has 14 residues. CDR3 nucleotide sequence: TGTGCCAGCAACAAATGGACGGAGGGCACTGAAGCTTTCTTT. Encoded protein: CASNKWTEGTEAFF.